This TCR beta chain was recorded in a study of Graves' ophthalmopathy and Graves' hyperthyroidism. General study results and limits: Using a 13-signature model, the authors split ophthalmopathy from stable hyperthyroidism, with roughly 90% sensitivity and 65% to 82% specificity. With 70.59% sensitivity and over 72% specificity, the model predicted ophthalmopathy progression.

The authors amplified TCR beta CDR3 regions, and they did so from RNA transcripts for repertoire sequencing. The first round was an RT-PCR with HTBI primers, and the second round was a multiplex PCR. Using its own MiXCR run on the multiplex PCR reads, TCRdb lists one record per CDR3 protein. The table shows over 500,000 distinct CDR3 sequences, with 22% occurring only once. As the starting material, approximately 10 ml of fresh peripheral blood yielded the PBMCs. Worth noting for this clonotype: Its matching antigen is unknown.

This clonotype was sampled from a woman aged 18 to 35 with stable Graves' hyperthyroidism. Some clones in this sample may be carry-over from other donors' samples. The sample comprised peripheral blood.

For the CDR3, the DNA is TGTGCCAGTAGGGCTCACTCGGAGGATTCACCCCTCCACTTT. Its translation: CASRAHSEDSPLHF. The chain has TRBV19 and TRBJ1-6, with D hard to call. The germline V gene encodes CDR1 LNHDA and CDR2 SQIVND (reference sequence). Trimming removed 6 bases from V and 8 bases from J, with 14 bases in between. The length of the CDR3 is 14 residues. The full variable domain, rest sourced from reference TRBV19 and TRBJ1-6, is DGGITQSPKYLFRKEGQNVTLSCEQNLNHDAMYWYRQDPGQGLRLIYYSQIVNDFQKGDIAEGYSVSREKKESFPLTVTSAQKNPTAFYLCASRAHSEDSPLHFGNGTRLTVT.